This TCR beta chain appears in the sequencing data of a study of T cell repertoires in cytomegalovirus infection. The CDR3 length is 14 residues. Germline lookup yields CDR1 SGHAT and CDR2 FQNNGV. V lost 5 bases to trimming and J lost 2 bases, with 10 bases between them. Whole-study findings and limits: CMV-specific TCR beta clonotypes restricted by HLA-C dominated the ex vivo response.

MiXCR was run by TCRdb on the reads, yielding one entry per CDR3 protein. The data show about 770,000 distinct CDR3 sequences, under 35% seen once. Concerning this clonotype itself: The antigen remains undetermined.

The specimen was cultured CD8+ T cells from PBMCs, collected from culture after CMV antigen stimulation. The TCR comes from a human donor in good health (CMV status not recorded). Some clones in this sample may be carry-over from other donors' samples. The chain carries TRBV11-2 and TRBJ2-1; D is perhaps TRBD1 (6 bases). CDR3 sequence reads: CASSPGQTYNEQFF. CDR3 coding DNA: TGTGCCAGCAGCCCCGGACAGACCTACAATGAGCAGTTCTTC.